This TCR beta chain stems from a study of T cells in Graves' hyperthyroidism and ophthalmopathy. Authors of the study amplified TCR beta CDR3 regions from RNA transcripts. HTBI primers were employed in a first-round RT-PCR of the TCR CDR3. TCRdb used MiXCR to reprocess the multiplex PCR reads, holding one entry per CDR3 protein. This repertoire shows about 740,000 distinct CDR3 sequences, around 13% found once; its top ten account for about 9.4%. V was pared by 2 bases and J by 6 bases, with 10 bases between. In germline, CDR1 is KGHSH, CDR2 LQKENI. This CDR3 spans 14 amino acids. In its sample, this clonotype was seen a few times. When ophthalmopathy did not progress within 18 months, Graves' hyperthyroidism was considered stable. Orbital computed tomography and thyroid ultrasound, together with serum TRAb and thyroxine and clinical symptoms, were used for diagnoses.

Sequencing was performed on blood. The chain carries TRBV18 and TRBJ2-2; TRBD1 might be the D (5 bases). This receptor was identified in a woman aged 18-30 years with Graves' hyperthyroidism. The CDR3: CASSPGAVAGELFF. CDR3 sequence (DNA): TGTGCCAGCTCACCAGGGGCAGTGGCCGGGGAGCTGTTTTTT.